The next 17 T cell receptor beta chains were all read from a single sample in a study of OX40 agonist ivuxolimab in advanced cancers. TCRdb's table, derived via immunoSEQ multiplex PCR, lists solely in-frame clones and lacks some. Here the sample spans 15,000 to 20,000 clones, approximately 80% being singletons. Sequencing was performed on CD4+ or CD8+ T cells sorted from blood, taken in a trial of the OX40 agonist ivuxolimab. Receptors were obtained from an adult with an advanced solid tumor such as melanoma, head and neck, liver or kidney cancer.

The chain uses TRBV4-2 and TRBJ2-3; D remains unclear. Germline CDR1 is LGHNA and CDR2 is YNFKEQ. The CDR3 is 14 residues long. Trimming pared 0 bases from V and 0 bases from J, leaving 4 bases between. CDR3 loop: CASSQELSTDTQYF. The CDR3, as DNA: TGTGCCAGCAGCCAAGAATTGAGCACAGATACGCAGTATTTT.

The J gene is TRBJ2-1, the V gene TRBV28, with 11 bases fitting TRBD2. CDR1 and CDR2 (germline): MDHEN, SYDVKM. The CDR3 is made up of 17 amino acids. Germline trimming cut 5 bases from V and 3 bases from J; bases unmatched to any gene: 9. CDR3 coding DNA: TGTGCCAGCAGTCTCCGCCTCGGGACTAGCGGCTACAATGAGCAGTTCTTC. Amino acid sequence: CASSLRLGTSGYNEQFF.

This sequence joins TRBV20-1 and TRBJ2-5; D is possibly TRBD2 (5 bases). This CDR3 spans 11 amino acids. V lost 5 bases and J lost 11, with 15 bases in between. Germline V gives CDR1 DFQATT, CDR2 SNEGSKA (reference sequence). DNA for the CDR3: TGCAGTGCTCTAGCTGGTGTCGGGCAGTACTTC. Its protein product is CSALAGVGQYF.

The chain joins TRBV27 to TRBJ2-2; 7 nucleotides agree with TRBD2. The length of the CDR3 is 12 residues. CDR1 and CDR2 from the germline V gene are MNHEY and SMNVEV (reference sequence). Trimming removed 8 bases from V and 7 bases from J; junction bases left unmatched: 4. The CDR3 coding sequence is TGTGCCAGCGGGAGGGCCGTCGGGGAGCTGTTTTTT. Protein: CASGRAVGELFF.

The table lists this clone with a count of one. The rearrangement uses TRBV7-8 and TRBJ2-7; perhaps TRBD1 as D (5 bases). CDR3 size: 14 residues. The V gene lost 1 base and the J gene lost 4 bases, with 11 bases spanning the gap. CDR1 is SGHVS, CDR2 FQNEAQ, per germline. CDR3 DNA sequence: TGTGCCAGCAGCTTAGAAGGGGCTGGTTACGAGCAGTACTTC. Amino acids: CASSLEGAGYEQYF. The full variable domain, its missing parts supplied by reference TRBV7-8 and TRBJ2-7, is GAGVSQSPRYKVAKRGQDVALRCDPISGHVSLFWYQQALGQGPEFLTYFQNEAQLDKSGLPSDRFFAERPEGSVSTLKIQRTQQEDSAVYLCASSLEGAGYEQYFGPGTRLTVT.

The chain combines TRBV5-8 with TRBJ2-7; D not resolved. Germline lookup yields CDR1 SGHTS and CDR2 YDEGEE. Trimming took off 2 bases at V and 6 bases at J, with 12 bases between the two ends. The CDR3 has 13 amino acids. CDR3 bases: TGTGCCAGCAGCTTTAGAAGGGTTTCCGAGCAGTACTTC. This gives the protein CASSFRRVSEQYF.

The genes are TRBV6-1 and TRBJ1-2; D might be TRBD1 (5 bases). Germline CDR1 and CDR2: MNHNS and SASEGT. The CDR3 is 13 amino acids. The germline V and J ends were trimmed by 5 bases and 0 bases, with 7 bases remaining between them. CDR3: CASSRDANYGYTF. The CDR3 coding sequence is TGTGCCAGCAGTAGGGACGCTAACTATGGCTACACCTTC.

The rearrangement joins TRBV9 to TRBJ2-7, with D perhaps matching TRBD1 (6 bases). Germline-derived CDR1 and CDR2 are SGDLS and YYNGEE. This CDR3 spans 14 amino acids. Trimming removed 2 bases at V and 0 bases at J, with 9 bases between. The CDR3 sequence: CASSVGQSSYEQYF. The CDR3, as DNA: TGTGCCAGCAGCGTCGGACAGAGCTCCTACGAGCAGTACTTC.

The rearrangement uses TRBV12-5 and TRBJ2-2; D gene uncertain. Per the germline V gene, CDR1 is LGHNT and CDR2 is FRNRAP. Deletions cut 0 bases from V and 3 bases from J, with 8 bases between. The CDR3 consists of 15 residues. CDR3 in DNA: TGTGCTAGTGGTTTGGTGGACGGCTACACCGGGGAGCTGTTTTTT. Protein sequence: CASGLVDGYTGELFF.

CDR3 DNA sequence: TGCGCCAGCGGACCCGGAGGGAATGAGCAGTTCTTC. Translation gives CASGPGGNEQFF. The chain links TRBV10-2 to TRBJ2-1; a possible D gene is TRBD2 (6 bases). This CDR3 has 12 residues. The V and J ends lost 8 bases and 7 bases respectively, with 12 bases between them. In germline, CDR1 is WSHSY, CDR2 SAAADI.

The J gene is TRBJ1-1, the V gene TRBV7-2; D uncertain. The germline gives CDR1 SGHTA, CDR2 FQGNSA. The V end lost 1 base, the J end lost 1 base, and 10 bases lay between the germline ends. The CDR3 loop spans 15 amino acids. This CDR3 is CASSLGPTPNTEAFF. In nucleotides, the CDR3 is TGTGCCAGCAGCTTAGGGCCAACACCGAACACTGAAGCTTTCTTT. Filled out from reference TRBV7-2 and TRBJ1-1, the complete variable domain reads GAGVSQSPSNKVTEKGKDVELRCDPISGHTALYWYRQSLGQGLEFLIYFQGNSAPDKSGLPSDRFSAERTGGSVSTLTIQRTQQEDSAVYLCASSLGPTPNTEAFFGQGTRLTVV.

The chain uses TRBV7-2 and TRBJ2-1, with D maybe TRBD1 (6 bases). Germline CDR1 reads SGHTA; CDR2 reads FQGNSA. CDR3 length: 15 residues. Trimming pared 2 bases from V and 0 bases from J, leaving 8 bases between. The CDR3 loop reads CASSLRGGSYNEQFF. The DNA of the CDR3 is TGTGCCAGCAGCTTAAGAGGGGGCTCCTACAATGAGCAGTTCTTC.

This sequence joins TRBV9 and TRBJ1-1; D gene unclear. The length of the CDR3 is 12 residues. From germline, CDR1 is SGDLS and CDR2 YYNGEE. Trimming pared 4 bases from V and 6 bases from J, leaving 10 bases between. CDR3 in amino acids: CASSTRVAEAFF. In nucleotides, the CDR3 is TGTGCCAGCAGCACCCGGGTAGCTGAAGCTTTCTTT.

The rearrangement joins TRBV7-8 to TRBJ1-2; perhaps TRBD1 as D (6 bases). Germline loops: CDR1 SGHVS, CDR2 FQNEAQ. There are 16 residues in the CDR3. The ends were cut back, 3 bases at V and 4 bases at J, with 18 bases in the middle. The CDR3 DNA reads as TGTGCCAGCAGCTTCAGAGGACAGTCCCCGCTCTATGGCTACACCTTC. It translates to CASSFRGQSPLYGYTF.

J is TRBJ1-1 and V is TRBV7-8, with 7 bases identical to TRBD1. The CDR3 extends over 18 amino acids. Germline V gives CDR1 SGHVS, CDR2 FQNEAQ. J gave up 0 bases and V 5 bases, and 15 bases lay outside the gene matches. The CDR3 reads CASSPGTIRDSMNTEAFF. The CDR3, as DNA: TGTGCCAGCAGCCCAGGGACTATAAGGGACAGCATGAACACTGAAGCTTTCTTT.

The rearrangement links TRBV21-1 to TRBJ2-4; TRBD1, the table's D call, lacks a check against the DNA. TRBV21-1 is termed a pseudogene. This CDR3 is 16 amino acids long. The CDR3 DNA reads as TGTGCCAGCAGCATTCAGGGGGCGCGATATAAAAACATTCAGTACTTC. It encodes CASSIQGARYKNIQYF.

The chain uses TRBV9 and TRBJ2-7, with D unresolved. Trimming pared 4 bases from V and 6 bases from J, leaving 17 bases between. Germline CDR1 reads SGDLS; CDR2 reads YYNGEE. This CDR3 is built from 14 residues. CDR3 protein: CASSLGRHGGEQYF. DNA for the CDR3: TGTGCCAGCAGCCTTGGACGGCATGGCGGCGAGCAGTACTTC.